The present T cell receptor beta chain was sequenced within a study of T cell responses to AZD1222 COVID-19 vaccine. Notes on the study in general: Among those given AZD1222, only five or six were seropositive at baseline. A mostly white British donor set with more females was recruited, and clonal diversity was possibly underestimated. Sampling captured repertoires only after the peak T cell response.

V shed 3 bases and J shed 2 bases, with 7 bases lying between them. The CDR3 is made up of 13 amino acids. The germline V gene has CDR1 SGHTA and CDR2 FQGNSA. The assay was immunoSEQ multiplex PCR, and TCRdb's table has in-frame clones only and misses some. Here the sample spans roughly 170,000 clones, roughly 93% being singletons. Regarding this clone: Its antigen remains unidentified.

This receptor was taken from an adult in good health. The gene calls are TRBV7-2 and TRBJ1-1, with no clear D. Sequencing used peripheral blood, obtained on day 0 of AZD1222 vaccination. CDR3 amino acids: CASSFVGNTEAFF. As DNA, the CDR3 is TGTGCCAGCAGCTTTGTCGGAAACACTGAAGCTTTCTTT.